The rows below give T cell receptor beta chains drawn from one sample of a study of shared clonotypes between healthy human individuals. Some clones are missing from TCRdb's copy, which holds only in-frame ones; the method was immunoSEQ multiplex PCR. The sample has some 240,000 clones; 60% to 70% are singletons. Sequenced: memory CD4+ T cells sorted from blood. These receptors were obtained from a man aged 25 to 45 in good health. The CDR3 runs from the conserved cysteine through the conserved F or W. The D gene is left open where the match is weak. Size is omitted from some rows. Given values are once, few, many or a class for expanded clones.

.	TRBV5-4	TRBJ2-7	few	CASSWGGRGRTEEQYF	TGTGCCAGCAGCTGGGGTGGGAGGGGGCGTACCGAAGAGCAGTACTTC
.	TRBV7-7	TRBJ2-5	.	CASSQDGTQYF	TGTGCTAGCAGCCAGGACGGGACCCAGTACTTC
.	TRBV28	TRBJ2-3	.	CASSSSTRTDTQYF	TGTGCCAGCAGTTCCTCGACCAGGACGGATACGCAGTATTTT
TRBD1	TRBV19	TRBJ1-2	few	CASTTAGQGAMYGYTF	TGTGCCAGCACCACTGCGGGACAGGGGGCGATGTATGGCTACACCTTC
.	TRBV11-2	TRBJ2-4	.	CASSSGTGIQYF	TGTGCCAGCAGCTCCGGAACGGGCATTCAGTACTTC
.	TRBV2	TRBJ2-3	.	CASRDGLPSTDTQYF	TGTGCCAGCAGGGACGGACTTCCTAGCACAGATACGCAGTATTTT
.	TRBV28	TRBJ1-1	.	CASSLYPGGTEAFF	TGTGCCAGCAGCTTATACCCGGGCGGCACTGAAGCTTTCTTT
.	TRBV7-9	TRBJ2-1	.	CASSVVPPVTQFF	TGTGCCAGCAGCGTAGTCCCCCCGGTCACTCAGTTCTTC
.	TRBV5-1	TRBJ2-2	few	CASSLRTSAGELFF	TGCGCCAGCAGCTTGCGTACGAGCGCCGGGGAGCTGTTTTTT
.	TRBV7-6	TRBJ2-7	.	CASSLSGSYEQYF	TGTGCCAGCAGCTTGAGTGGCTCCTACGAGCAGTACTTC
TRBD2	TRBV18	TRBJ2-1	.	CASSPLPGTSGNNEQFF	TGTGCCAGCTCACCGCTCCCCGGGACTAGCGGAAACAATGAGCAGTTCTTC
TRBD2	TRBV7-2	TRBJ2-3	.	CASSLRSAGATDTQYF	TGTGCCAGCAGCTTGCGGTCTGCGGGAGCTACAGATACGCAGTATTTT
.	TRBV6-5	TRBJ2-3	few	CASVGRGTDTQYF	TGTGCCAGCGTGGGGCGGGGCACAGATACGCAGTATTTT
TRBD1	TRBV7-6	TRBJ1-2	few	CASSLVPGQGRGYTF	TGTGCCAGCAGCTTAGTCCCGGGACAGGGAAGAGGCTACACCTTC
TRBD1	TRBV9	TRBJ2-7	.	CASSRDRAAYEQYF	TGTGCCAGCAGCAGGGACAGGGCTGCCTACGAGCAGTACTTC
TRBD1	TRBV10-3	TRBJ1-2	.	CAISVTGNGYTF	TGTGCCATCAGTGTGACAGGGAACGGCTACACCTTC
TRBD2	TRBV10-3	TRBJ2-6	few	CAISPGLAGGPNRAGANVLTF	TGTGCCATCAGCCCGGGACTAGCGGGAGGGCCTAATAGGGCTGGGGCCAACGTCCTGACTTTC
TRBD1	TRBV18	TRBJ2-2	.	CASSPLSGQGPTTGELFF	TGTGCCAGCTCACCACTCTCGGGACAGGGCCCGACTACCGGGGAGCTGTTTTTT
.	TRBV7-3	TRBJ2-2	.	CASSSVTAGELFF	TGTGCCAGCAGCTCCGTGACGGCCGGGGAGCTGTTTTTT
TRBD2	TRBV15	TRBJ2-7	.	CATSRELAGTYEQYF	TGTGCCACCAGCAGAGAACTAGCGGGCACTTACGAGCAGTACTTC
.	TRBV5-1	TRBJ2-7	.	CASSPRSSVTYEQYF	TGCGCCAGCAGCCCGCGCAGTAGCGTCACCTACGAGCAGTACTTC
.	TRBV5-1	TRBJ1-5	.	CASSLAGGPNQPQHF	TGCGCCAGCAGCTTGGCCGGGGGGCCCAATCAGCCCCAGCATTTT
.	TRBV18	TRBJ1-1	.	CASSLVHRNTEAFF	TGTGCCAGCTCCCTGGTCCATCGGAACACTGAAGCTTTCTTT
.	TRBV9	TRBJ2-3	few	CASSVGPVADTQYF	TGTGCCAGCAGCGTAGGGCCAGTTGCAGATACGCAGTATTTT
.	TRBV6-5	TRBJ1-1	.	CASSYRLNGFTTEAFF	TGTGCCAGCAGTTACCGGCTGAATGGTTTTACCACTGAAGCTTTCTTT
TRBD2	TRBV2	TRBJ2-7	.	CAGGLKRGYEQYF	TGTGCCGGAGGATTGAAGCGGGGGTACGAGCAGTACTTC
.	TRBV20-1	TRBJ1-2	medium-sized	CSARENGYTF	TGCAGTGCGAGAGAGAACGGCTACACCTTC